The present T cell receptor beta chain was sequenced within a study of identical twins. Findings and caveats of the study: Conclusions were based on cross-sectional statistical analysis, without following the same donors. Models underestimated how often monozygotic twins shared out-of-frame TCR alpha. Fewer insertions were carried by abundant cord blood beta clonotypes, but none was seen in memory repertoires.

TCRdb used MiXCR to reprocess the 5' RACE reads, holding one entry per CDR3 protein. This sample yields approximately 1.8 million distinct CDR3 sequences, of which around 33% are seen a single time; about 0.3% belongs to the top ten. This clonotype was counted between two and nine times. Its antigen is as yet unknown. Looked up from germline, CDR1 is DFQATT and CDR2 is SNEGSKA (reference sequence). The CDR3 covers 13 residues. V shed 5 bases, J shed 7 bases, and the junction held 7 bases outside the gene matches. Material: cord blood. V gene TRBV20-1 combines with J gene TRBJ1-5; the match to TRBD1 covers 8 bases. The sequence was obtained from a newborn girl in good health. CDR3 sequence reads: CSAGQGRGQPQHF. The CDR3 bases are TGCAGTGCTGGACAGGGAAGAGGACAGCCCCAGCATTTT.